The 21 T cell receptor beta chains listed next were all sequenced from one sample in a study of blood T cell repertoires in COVID-19. Clones were sequenced by immunoSEQ multiplex PCR, and TCRdb holds only the in-frame ones, with some missing. The sample consists of approximately 250,000 clones, around 84% of them appearing once. Sequencing was carried out using peripheral blood. The receptors derive from a woman aged 55-70 years with COVID-19, enrolled during active disease.

This chain connects TRBV14 to TRBJ1-1; D possibly corresponds to TRBD1 (6 bases). The V end was cut by 4 bases, the J end by 9 bases, with 18 bases between. The CDR3 runs 14 residues. Germline assignment: CDR1 SGHDN and CDR2 FVKESK. The CDR3 region has the DNA TGTGCCAGCAGCCGGCAGGTTATCGGGGGGCAAGCTTTCTTT. It codes for CASSRQVIGGQAFF.

CDR3 coding DNA: TGTGCCAGCAGCTTAAGACTAGCGGGAGGGCCGGGGGAGACCCAGTACTTC. Its protein product is CASSLRLAGGPGETQYF. This chain uses TRBV9 with TRBJ2-5, with 14 positions matching TRBD2. Germline CDR1 reads SGDLS; CDR2 reads YYNGEE. This CDR3 has 17 residues. Trimming took 4 bases from V and 5 from J; bases not matched to a gene: 10. Together with reference TRBV9 and TRBJ2-5, the CDR3 gives the full variable domain: DSGVTQTPKHLITATGQRVTLRCSPRSGDLSVYWYQQSLDQGLQFLIQYYNGEERAKGNILERFSAQQFPDLHSELNLSSLELGDSALYFCASSLRLAGGPGETQYFGPGTRLLVL.

The V and J genes are TRBV19 and TRBJ2-1; D may be TRBD2 (5 bases). CDR3 length: 15 residues. Germline V lookup: CDR1 LNHDA, CDR2 SQIVND (reference sequence). V was shortened by 4 bases and J by 3 bases, with 13 bases between the two germline ends. The chain's CDR3 is CASSKLGRDYNEQFF. CDR3 in DNA: TGTGCCAGTAGTAAGCTCGGACGGGACTACAATGAGCAGTTCTTC.

The chain combines TRBV9 with TRBJ2-3; a weak D match, TRBD2 (6 bases). The CDR3 totals 15 residues. In germline, CDR1 is SGDLS, CDR2 YYNGEE. Trimming took 3 bases from V and 0 from J, leaving 11 bases between them. The DNA of the CDR3 is TGTGCCAGCAGCGAGTACAGCGGGAGCACAGATACGCAGTATTTT. Amino acids: CASSEYSGSTDTQYF.

The chain is built from TRBV6-6 and TRBJ2-7; the match to TRBD1 covers 8 bases. The V and J ends lost 7 bases and 4 bases, in that order; junction bases with no gene match: 15. Germline V gene lookup returns CDR1 MNHNY and CDR2 SVGAGI (reference sequence). CDR3 length: 16 amino acids. CDR3 nucleotides: TGTGCCAGCACCGAGACAGGGGCCATAAAAATATACGAGCAGTACTTC. It translates to CASTETGAIKIYEQYF.

This clone occurred a few times. The chain couples TRBV7-9 to TRBJ2-7; 7 bases line up with TRBD2. The junction had 6 bases not matched to a gene; V was cut back by 2 bases and J by 5 bases. This CDR3 is 14 amino acids long. Germline V lookup: CDR1 SEHNR, CDR2 FQNEAQ (reference sequence). Written as DNA, the CDR3 is TGTGCCAGCAGCTTAACTGCGGGAGTCAACGAGCAGTACTTC. Translating it yields CASSLTAGVNEQYF.

The gene calls are TRBV5-1 and TRBJ2-7; TRBD2 is a possible D gene (5 bases). The CDR3 has 12 residues. The germline V gene encodes CDR1 SGHRS and CDR2 YFSETQ. V lost 6 bases to trimming and J lost 3 bases, with 10 bases between them. CDR3 sequence: CASIGVDYEQYF. The CDR3 nucleotides are TGCGCCAGCATCGGGGTGGACTACGAGCAGTACTTC.

This clone was counted once. V is TRBV28 and J is TRBJ1-4; a weak D match, TRBD1 (5 bases). The germline V and J ends were trimmed by 8 bases and 8 bases, with 15 bases remaining between them. CDR3 size: 13 residues. Germline V gene sequence: CDR1 MDHEN, CDR2 SYDVKM. CDR3: CASRGDPIEKLFF. CDR3 sequence (DNA): TGTGCCAGCCGCGGGGACCCAATCGAAAAACTGTTTTTT.

The chain is built from TRBV7-2 and TRBJ2-7; D remains unclear. Germline CDR1 SGHTA, CDR2 FQGNSA. Trimming stripped 5 bases from V and 7 bases from J, with 18 bases between. The CDR3 is 14 amino acids. CDR3 coding DNA: TGTGCCAGCAGCCTGAGAATTTCTGGTGGTGAGCAGTACTTC. This translates into CASSLRISGGEQYF.

The chain carries TRBV3-1 (or the pseudogene TRBV3-2) and TRBJ1-5, with D tentatively TRBD1 (6 bases). Trimming cost V 4 bases and J 4 bases, with 11 bases left between them. From germline, CDR1 is LGHDT and CDR2 YNNKEL (reference sequence). There are 14 residues in the CDR3. CDR3 protein: CASSPQGKNQPQHF. The CDR3 DNA is TGTGCCAGCAGCCCCCAGGGGAAAAATCAGCCCCAGCATTTT.

The V gene is TRBV4-3, the J gene TRBJ2-7, with 9 nucleotides matching TRBD2. The CDR3 spans 16 residues. The junction had 6 bases not matched to a gene; V was cut back by 0 bases and J by 3 bases. From germline, CDR1 is LGHNA and CDR2 YSLEER. CDR3 loop: CASSQEISGGDYEQYF. CDR3 nucleotides: TGCGCCAGCAGCCAAGAGATTAGCGGGGGAGACTACGAGCAGTACTTC.

The chain is built from TRBV5-1 and TRBJ2-3; D is undetermined. The CDR3 is made up of 17 amino acids. Germline V CDR1 and CDR2: SGHRS, YFSETQ. Deletions cut 0 bases from V and 1 base from J, with 15 bases between. CDR3 sequence: CASSLDIPAVRTDTQYF. The CDR3 DNA sequence: TGCGCCAGCAGCTTGGATATCCCTGCGGTACGCACAGATACGCAGTATTTT.

The V gene is TRBV7-2, the J gene TRBJ2-2; 10 bases fit TRBD2. CDR1 is SGHTA and CDR2 is FQGNSA in the germline V gene. J gave up 5 bases and V 3 bases, and 3 bases lay outside the gene matches. The CDR3 loop spans 15 amino acids. CDR3 region: CASSLLAGETGELFF. As DNA, the CDR3 is TGTGCCAGCAGCTTGCTAGCGGGAGAGACCGGGGAGCTGTTTTTT.

The rearrangement links TRBV28 to TRBJ1-1; the D is unclear. This CDR3 spans 14 amino acids. V was cut by 6 bases and J by 0 bases, with 11 bases left in between. The V gene's germline CDR1 is MDHEN and CDR2 SYDVKM. The CDR3 nucleotides are TGTGCCAGCAGACGGGGTGGGTTGAACACTGAAGCTTTCTTT. Its protein is CASRRGGLNTEAFF.

The V call is TRBV19, the J call TRBJ2-7, with a possible D match to TRBD2 (6 bases). The length of the CDR3 is 14 residues. The ends were cut back, 1 base at V and 1 base at J, with 8 bases in the middle. Germline-derived CDR1 and CDR2 are LNHDA and SQIVND (reference sequence). The CDR3, as DNA: TGTGCCAGTAGTATAGTTGGGGGGTCCTACGAGCAGTACTTC. This sequence encodes CASSIVGGSYEQYF.

This chain connects TRBV19 to TRBJ1-2; TRBD1 matches 7 bases. The CDR3 covers 12 residues. The V gene end was trimmed by 7 bases and the J gene end by 1 base; junction bases not matched to a gene: 0. Germline V gives CDR1 LNHDA, CDR2 SQIVND (reference sequence). CDR3 DNA: TGTGCCAGTAACAGGGGTAACTATGGCTACACCTTC. As protein: CASNRGNYGYTF.

V gene TRBV6-2 or TRBV6-3 combines with J gene TRBJ2-3; 12 bases match TRBD2. J lost 6 bases, V lost 5 bases, and 6 bases had no gene match. This CDR3 contains 15 residues. In germline, CDR1 is MNHEY, CDR2 SVGEGT. The CDR3 reads CASSRRLAGEDTQYF. DNA for the CDR3: TGTGCCAGCAGTAGACGACTAGCGGGAGAGGATACGCAGTATTTT.

This clone has only a few counts. The chain employs TRBV7-9 and TRBJ1-1; no clear D. V shed 5 bases and J shed 4 bases, with 11 bases lying between them. The germline gives CDR1 SEHNR, CDR2 FQNEAQ (reference sequence). The CDR3 loop spans 13 amino acids. The CDR3 spells CASSDSHGTEAFF. CDR3 bases: TGTGCCAGCAGCGATAGCCACGGCACTGAAGCTTTCTTT. Complete variable domain (other parts from reference TRBV7-9 and TRBJ1-1): DTGVSQNPRHKITKRGQNVTFRCDPISEHNRLYWYRQTLGQGPEFLTYFQNEAQLEKSRLLSDRFSAERPKGSFSTLEIQRTEQGDSAMYLCASSDSHGTEAFFGQGTRLTVV.

The V and J genes are TRBV7-2 and TRBJ2-5, with D possibly TRBD2 on 6 matching bases. The CDR3 covers 15 residues. Trimming removed 0 bases at V and 5 bases at J, with 13 bases between. CDR1 and CDR2 from the germline V gene are SGHTA and FQGNSA. CDR3 sequence reads: CASSLALTRRETQYF. The CDR3 DNA reads TGTGCCAGCAGCTTAGCCCTGACTAGACGGGAGACCCAGTACTTC.

In its sample, this clone was seen a few times. V is TRBV10-3 and J is TRBJ2-1; 10 bases fit TRBD1. Trimming cost V 4 bases and J 10 bases; bases outside gene matches: 10. The CDR3 has 15 amino acids. Per germline, CDR1 ENHRY and CDR2 SYGVKD. The CDR3 here is CAISAGTGVTDEQFF. The CDR3 region has the DNA TGTGCCATCAGTGCCGGGACAGGGGTAACAGACGAGCAGTTCTTC.

This chain uses TRBV6-6 with TRBJ1-1, with D possibly being TRBD1 (5 bases). CDR1 is MNHNY, CDR2 SVGAGI, per germline (reference sequence). V lost 6 bases and J 5 bases, leaving 10 bases between the germline ends. There are 12 residues in the CDR3. Here the CDR3 DNA reads TGTGCCAGCAGGCCCGGGGGTACTGAAGCTTTCTTT. This encodes CASRPGGTEAFF.